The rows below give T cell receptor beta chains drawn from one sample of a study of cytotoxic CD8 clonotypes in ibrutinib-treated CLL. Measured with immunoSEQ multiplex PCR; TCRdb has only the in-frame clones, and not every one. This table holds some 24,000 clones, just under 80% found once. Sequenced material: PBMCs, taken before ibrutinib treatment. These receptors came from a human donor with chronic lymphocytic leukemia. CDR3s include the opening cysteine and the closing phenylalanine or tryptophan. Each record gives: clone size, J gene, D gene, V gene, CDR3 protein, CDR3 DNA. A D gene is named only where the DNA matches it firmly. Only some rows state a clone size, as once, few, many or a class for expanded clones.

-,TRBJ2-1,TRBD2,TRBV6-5,CASSYGGLAVVNEQFF,TGTGCCAGCAGTTATGGGGGACTAGCGGTCGTCAATGAGCAGTTCTTC
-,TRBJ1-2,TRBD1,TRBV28,CASSEILSTGDYGYTF,TGTGCCAGCAGCGAAATCCTCTCGACAGGGGATTATGGCTACACCTTC
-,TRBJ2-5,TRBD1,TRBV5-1,CASSRGQGAQETQYF,TGCGCCAGCAGCCGGGGACAGGGGGCCCAAGAGACCCAGTACTTC
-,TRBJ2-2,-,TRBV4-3,CASSQGLDTGELFF,TGCGCCAGCAGCCAAGGACTAGACACCGGGGAGCTGTTTTTT
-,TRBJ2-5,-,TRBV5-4,CASSLGDPHQETQYF,TGTGCCAGCAGCTTGGGGGACCCCCACCAAGAGACCCAGTACTTC
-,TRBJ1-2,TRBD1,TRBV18,CASSPEAWGQAGGYTF,TGTGCCAGCTCACCAGAGGCTTGGGGACAGGCTGGTGGCTACACCTTC
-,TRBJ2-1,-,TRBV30,CAGGGTSIFSYNEQFF,TGTGCCGGGGGCGGGACGTCAATTTTCTCCTACAATGAGCAGTTCTTC
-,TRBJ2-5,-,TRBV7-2,CASTYSSGGQETQYF,TGTGCCAGCACCTACAGTAGCGGAGGCCAAGAGACCCAGTACTTC
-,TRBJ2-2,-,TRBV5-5,CASSPYTGELFF,TGTGCCAGCAGCCCCTACACCGGGGAGCTGTTTTTT
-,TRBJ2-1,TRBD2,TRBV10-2,CASRLGTSGRDEQFF,TGCGCCAGCAGGTTAGGGACTAGCGGGAGAGATGAGCAGTTCTTC
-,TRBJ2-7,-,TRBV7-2,CASSLPDEQYF,TGTGCCAGCAGCTTACCTGACGAGCAGTACTTC
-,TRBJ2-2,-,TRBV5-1,CASSLEGGGPTGHTGELFF,TGCGCCAGCAGCTTGGAGGGGGGAGGGCCGACGGGTCACACCGGGGAGCTGTTTTTT
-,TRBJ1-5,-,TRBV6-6,CASRRDSSQPQHF,TGTGCCAGCAGGCGTGACAGTTCTCAGCCCCAGCATTTT
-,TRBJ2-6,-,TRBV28,CASSLGAGAGANVLTF,TGTGCCAGCAGTTTGGGGGCGGGGGCTGGGGCCAACGTCCTGACTTTC
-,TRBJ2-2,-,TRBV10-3,CAISEPVEGTGELFF,TGTGCCATCAGTGAGCCTGTGGAGGGGACCGGGGAGCTGTTTTTT
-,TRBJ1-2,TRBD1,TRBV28,CASSSTGTGNYGYTF,TGTGCCAGCAGTTCAACCGGGACAGGGAACTATGGCTACACCTTC
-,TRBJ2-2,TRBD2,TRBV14,CASSPPGREMRGELFF,TGTGCCAGCAGCCCCCCGGGGCGGGAGATGAGAGGGGAGCTGTTTTTT
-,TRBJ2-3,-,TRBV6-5,CASSDPGTRRQYF,TGTGCCAGCAGCGACCCCGGGACACGTAGGCAGTATTTT
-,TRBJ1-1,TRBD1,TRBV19,CASSPGQGGAEAFF,TGTGCCAGTAGTCCGGGACAGGGCGGTGCTGAAGCTTTCTTT
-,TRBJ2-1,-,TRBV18,CASSRWLRNEQFF,TGTGCCAGCTCAAGGTGGCTCCGCAATGAGCAGTTCTTC
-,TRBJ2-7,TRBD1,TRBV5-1,CASSLAEGTGWGEQYF,TGCGCCAGCAGCTTGGCCGAAGGGACAGGGTGGGGCGAGCAGTACTTC
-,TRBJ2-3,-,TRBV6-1,CASSSFGFGTDTQYF,TGTGCCAGCAGTTCCTTCGGGTTCGGCACAGATACGCAGTATTTT
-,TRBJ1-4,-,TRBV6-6,CASSYGVLEKLFF,TGTGCCAGCAGTTACGGGGTCCTTGAAAAACTGTTTTTT
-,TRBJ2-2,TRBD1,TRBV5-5,CASRMTGLSLGTGELFF,TGTGCCAGCAGAATGACAGGGTTATCCTTAGGGACCGGGGAGCTGTTTTTT
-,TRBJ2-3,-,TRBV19,CASSTQGFTDTQYF,TGTGCCAGTAGTACCCAGGGGTTTACAGATACGCAGTATTTT
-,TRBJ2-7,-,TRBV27,CASRKTGSYEQYF,TGTGCCAGCAGAAAGACTGGCTCCTACGAGCAGTACTTC
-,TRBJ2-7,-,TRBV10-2,CASTDLDEQYF,TGCGCCAGCACGGATCTGGACGAGCAGTACTTC
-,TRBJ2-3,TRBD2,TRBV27,CASSSFLAASTDTQYF,TGTGCCAGCAGTAGTTTTCTAGCGGCAAGCACAGATACGCAGTATTTT
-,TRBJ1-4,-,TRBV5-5,CASSPSREWQSTNEKLFF,TGTGCCAGCAGCCCCTCGAGGGAGTGGCAGTCAACTAATGAAAAACTGTTTTTT
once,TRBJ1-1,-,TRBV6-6,CASTLDSKNTEAFF,TGTGCCAGCACCCTGGACAGTAAGAACACTGAAGCTTTCTTT
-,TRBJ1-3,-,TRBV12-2,CASRFRVWKHHIF,TGTGCAAGTCGCTTCAGAGTATGGAAACACCATATATTT
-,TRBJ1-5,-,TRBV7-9,CASSPIGPNQPQHF,TGTGCCAGCAGCCCGATTGGACCCAATCAGCCCCAGCATTTT
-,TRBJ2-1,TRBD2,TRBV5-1,CASSLGPSGDNEQFF,TGCGCCAGCAGCTTGGGCCCTAGCGGCGACAATGAGCAGTTCTTC
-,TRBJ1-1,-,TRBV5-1,CASRRWQAFF,TGCGCCAGCAGACGGTGGCAAGCTTTCTTT
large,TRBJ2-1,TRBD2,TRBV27,CASSSIGGGISYNEQFF,TGTGCCAGCAGTTCAATTGGGGGGGGGATTTCCTACAATGAGCAGTTCTTC
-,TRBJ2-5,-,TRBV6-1,CASTLQGLGETQYF,TGTGCCAGCACATTACAGGGATTAGGGGAGACCCAGTACTTC
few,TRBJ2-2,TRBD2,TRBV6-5,CASSSGLAPGELFF,TGTGCCAGCAGTTCGGGACTAGCGCCCGGGGAGCTGTTTTTT
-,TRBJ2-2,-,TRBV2,CASSQTSSGTGELFF,TGTGCCAGCAGTCAGACCTCCAGTGGCACCGGGGAGCTGTTTTTT
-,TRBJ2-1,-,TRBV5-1,CASSLAGGRGSASYNEQFF,TGCGCCAGCAGCTTGGCCGGTGGTAGGGGCTCAGCCTCCTACAATGAGCAGTTCTTC
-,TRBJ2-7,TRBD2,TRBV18,CASSLGGSTREQYF,TGTGCCAGCTCACTTGGCGGGAGCACCCGCGAGCAGTACTTC
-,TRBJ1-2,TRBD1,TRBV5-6,CASSFLGTGGSYGYTF,TGTGCCAGCAGCTTTTTGGGGACAGGGGGTAGCTATGGCTACACCTTC
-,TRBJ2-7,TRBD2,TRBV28,CASSIGTSGSSKLRYEQYF,TGTGCCAGCAGTATCGGGACTAGCGGGAGTTCAAAACTACGCTACGAGCAGTACTTC
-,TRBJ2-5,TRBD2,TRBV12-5,CASGLSASGSFVGETQYF,TGTGCTAGTGGTTTGAGTGCTAGCGGGAGTTTTGTCGGGGAGACCCAGTACTTC
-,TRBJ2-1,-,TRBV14,CASSRAAGLAYNEQFF,TGTGCCAGCAGCCGTGCAGCGGGCTTGGCCTACAATGAGCAGTTCTTC
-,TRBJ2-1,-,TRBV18,CASSPGAFGNEQFF,TGTGCCAGCTCACCAGGAGCGTTTGGGAATGAGCAGTTCTTC
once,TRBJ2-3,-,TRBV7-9,CASSLAPGDTSRGDTQYF,TGTGCCAGCAGCTTAGCCCCCGGCGACACCTCCAGAGGAGATACGCAGTATTTT
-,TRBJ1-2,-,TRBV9,CASSVVSGPPGQAGYTF,TGTGCCAGCAGCGTAGTAAGTGGTCCTCCCGGACAAGCTGGCTACACCTTC
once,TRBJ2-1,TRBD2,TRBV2,CASSVRTSGIEQFF,TGTGCCAGCAGTGTCAGGACTAGCGGGATTGAGCAGTTCTTC